Included here is one T cell receptor (beta chain) sequence, with context. This record belongs to a study of glioma-infiltrating T cells. With V trimmed by 1 base and J by 7 bases, 8 bases remained unmatched. Looked up from germline, CDR1 is MNHEY and CDR2 is SVGEGT. The CDR3 length is 15 residues. The iRepertoire nested amplicon-rescue multiplex PCR amplified TCR alpha and beta CDR3s from RNA. MiXCR, applied by TCRdb to the multiplex PCR reads, yields one record per CDR3 protein. In the table there are fewer than 500,000 distinct CDR3 sequences, 41% of which are singletons. This TCR came from a human donor with low-grade glioma or glioblastoma, undergoing nonglioma brain surgery, or in good health (not recorded which). The sample taken for sequencing was glioma tissue, nonneoplastic brain tissue, or PBMCs (not recorded which). The chain has TRBV6-2 or TRBV6-3 and TRBJ1-2; 8 nucleotides line up with TRBD1. CDR3 region: CASSYYQTGVRGYTF. CDR3 coding DNA: TGTGCCAGCAGTTACTACCAGACAGGGGTTCGTGGCTACACCTTC.